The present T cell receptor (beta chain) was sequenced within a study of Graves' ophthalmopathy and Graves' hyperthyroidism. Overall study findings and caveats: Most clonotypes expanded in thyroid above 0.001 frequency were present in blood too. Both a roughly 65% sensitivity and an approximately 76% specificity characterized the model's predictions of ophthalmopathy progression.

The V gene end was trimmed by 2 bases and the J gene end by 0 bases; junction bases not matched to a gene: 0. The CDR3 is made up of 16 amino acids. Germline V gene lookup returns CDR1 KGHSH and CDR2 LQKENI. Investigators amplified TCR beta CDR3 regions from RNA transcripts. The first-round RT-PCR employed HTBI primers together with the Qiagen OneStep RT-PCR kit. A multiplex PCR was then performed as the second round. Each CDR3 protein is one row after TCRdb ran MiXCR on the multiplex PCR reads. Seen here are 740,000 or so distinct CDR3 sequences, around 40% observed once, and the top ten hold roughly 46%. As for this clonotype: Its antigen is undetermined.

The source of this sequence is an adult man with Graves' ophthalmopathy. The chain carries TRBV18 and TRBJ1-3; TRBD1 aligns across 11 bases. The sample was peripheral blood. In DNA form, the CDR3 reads TGTGCCAGCTCACCAGGGACAGGGGGCTCTGGAAACACCATATATTTT. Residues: CASSPGTGGSGNTIYF. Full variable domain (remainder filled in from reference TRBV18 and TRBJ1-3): NAGVMQNPRHLVRRRGQEARLRCSPMKGHSHVYWYRQLPEEGLKFMVYLQKENIIDESGMPKERFSAEFPKEGPSILRIQQVVRGDSAAYFCASSPGTGGSGNTIYFGEGSWLTVV.